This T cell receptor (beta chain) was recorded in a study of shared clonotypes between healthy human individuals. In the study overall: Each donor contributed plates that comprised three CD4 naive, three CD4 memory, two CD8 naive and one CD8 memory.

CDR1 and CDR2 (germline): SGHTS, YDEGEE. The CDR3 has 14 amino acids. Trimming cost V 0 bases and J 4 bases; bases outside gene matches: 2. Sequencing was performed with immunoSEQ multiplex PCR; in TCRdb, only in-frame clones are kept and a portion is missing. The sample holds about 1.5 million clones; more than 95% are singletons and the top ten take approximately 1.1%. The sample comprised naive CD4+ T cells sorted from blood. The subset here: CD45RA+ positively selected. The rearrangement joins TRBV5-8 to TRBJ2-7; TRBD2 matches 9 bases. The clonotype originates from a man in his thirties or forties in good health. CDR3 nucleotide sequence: TGTGCCAGCAGCTTGGTTAGCGGGAGATACGAGCAGTACTTC. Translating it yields CASSLVSGRYEQYF.